This T cell receptor beta chain derives from a study of human T cells and chemical hapten exposure (dated by TCRdb to about 2021). In terms of the full investigation: For sensitization, 2% DPC in acetone was applied to a 2 cm by 2 cm area of upper inner arm skin. Most of the patients in the cohort were female, and the cohort covered alopecia areata with under or over 50% scalp involvement, alopecia totalis and alopecia universalis. Blood samples were taken from patients before sensitization (week 0) and at 2, 6 and about 24 weeks after DPC sensitization. Throughout the roughly 23-week study period, patients were also given weekly therapeutic DPC doses on the scalp. Some 29 alopecia patients provided blood for TCR sequencing at one to four time points (pre-sensitization, 2, 6 and 24 weeks). Patch testing on the upper back used Finn chambers containing 0.01% DPC, with scoring done after 6 days according to International Contact Dermatitis Research Group standards. Peripheral blood TCR repertoire changes were tracked in vivo in alopecia patients during primary and secondary sensitization to the hapten diphenylcyclopropenone (DPC). The libraries were sequenced as a pool, and the TCR yield per sample differed mostly because of small variations in library volumes within the pool. Summary of the overall study and its limitations: Patch test score correlated positively with the number of PT1 expanded TCRs, reaching significance at thresholds 8, 16 and 32 but not at 4. DPC sensitization did not change how many TCRs were above 1 in 1000 frequency, and no evidence was found of alterations in global repertoire structure. After repeated subsampling, changes were observed in the strength of the expansion versus patch-test correlation and in the threshold at which the correlation became significant. Significantly more large CDR3 similarity clusters were formed by expanded TCRs than by pre-sensitization or healthy control sets, consistent with antigen-driven responses. Because all patients had alopecia, a presumed autoimmune disease, the immune response of the patients might differ from that of healthy individuals.

Libraries came from RACE. TCRdb records NextSeq 500 as the sequencer. During library preparation, unique molecular identifiers were attached to individual cDNA molecules so that TCRs could be counted quantitatively and reproducibly. For every blood RNA sample, sequencing covered both the TCR alpha and TCR beta chains. The paper's processing steps were these. A median of around 100,000 TCRs per sample was observed, with a range of roughly 20,000 to 750,000. V, J and CDR3 annotation of the TCR reads was carried out using the Decombinator software suite. For PS versus PT1 abundance plots, all samples were subsampled to the same number of TCRs (28,000). Expanded TCRs were defined as absent before sensitization and observed at least eight times at the 2-week time point. TCRdb took the public reads, trimmed them with fastp at Q25, ran MiXCR for clone calling and kept in-frame beta chains. Entries that share a CDR3 protein sequence are merged under the most common genes and DNA. These V and J calls are TCRdb output, not the study's own analysis. The sample records about 120,000 distinct CDR3 sequences, 9% to 14% of which are singletons. The ten top clones hold about 1.4% of the sample.

The CDR3 contains 17 residues, cysteine and phenylalanine counted. Here the CDR3 DNA is all that survives: 51 bases in frame from base 1. V is shortened by 3 bases, J by 4 bases, and the region joining them spans 21 bases. The germline V gene provides CDR1 MDHEN and CDR2 SYDVKM. As for this clonotype: Its antigen target is currently unknown. No base qualities exist here, and no much larger clone lies one base off it.

The time point label corresponds to: patch test 1, 2 weeks after DPC sensitization. The treatment or condition tag for this specimen amounts to: therapeutic diphenylcyclopropenone sensitization with weekly scalp DPC. Blood at each patch-test visit was drawn before the patch test was applied. Patients were considered eligible if aged 18 to 70, diagnosed with alopecia and deemed suitable for DPC therapy, and patients were excluded if pregnant. Unfractionated whole blood was collected in Tempus Blood RNA tubes, and total RNA was extracted from that blood. This receptor chain uses TRBV28 and TRBJ1-2, and perhaps TRBD1 as D gene, on 6 matching bases. The receptor was derived from a woman between 50 and 59 years old with alopecia areata. Some clones in this sample may be carry-over from other donors' samples. The sample here was whole blood, taken in connection with sensitization to the hapten diphenylcyclopropenone (DPC). The DNA sequence is TGTGCCAGCAGTTTGTTAATCGTGGCAGGGGCTACCTATGGCTACACCTTC. Translated, it reads CASSLLIVAGATYGYTF.